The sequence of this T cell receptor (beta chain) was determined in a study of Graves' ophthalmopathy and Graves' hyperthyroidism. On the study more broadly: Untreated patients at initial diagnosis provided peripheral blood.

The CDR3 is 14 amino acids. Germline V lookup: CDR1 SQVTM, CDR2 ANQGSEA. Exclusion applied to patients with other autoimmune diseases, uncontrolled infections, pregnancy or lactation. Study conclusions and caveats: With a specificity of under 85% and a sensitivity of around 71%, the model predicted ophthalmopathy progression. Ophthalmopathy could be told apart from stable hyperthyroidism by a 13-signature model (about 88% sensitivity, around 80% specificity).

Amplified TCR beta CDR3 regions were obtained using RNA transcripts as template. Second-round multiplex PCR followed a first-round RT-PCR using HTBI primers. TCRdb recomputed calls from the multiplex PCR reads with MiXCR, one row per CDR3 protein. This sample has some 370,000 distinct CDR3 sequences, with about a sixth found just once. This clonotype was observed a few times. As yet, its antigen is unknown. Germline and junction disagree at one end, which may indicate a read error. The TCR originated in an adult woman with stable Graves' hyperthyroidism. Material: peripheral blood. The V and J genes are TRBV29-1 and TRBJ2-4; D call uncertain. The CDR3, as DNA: TGCAGCGTTGAAGTAATTCACACCAAAAACATTAAGTACTTC. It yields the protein CSVEVIHTKNIKYF.